A selection of T cell receptor beta chains follows, all from one sample in a study of T cells in Graves' hyperthyroidism and ophthalmopathy. MiXCR was run by TCRdb on the multiplex PCR reads, yielding one entry per CDR3 protein. The table shows a few hundred thousand distinct CDR3 sequences, with approximately 15% occurring only once. Sequencing was done on a sample of blood. All receptors come from a woman aged 25 to 39 with Graves' ophthalmopathy. The CDR3 runs from the conserved cysteine through the conserved F or W. D genes are given only for firm matches. Clone sizes are given selectively: once, few, many, or a class where the clone is expanded.

v_gene	j_gene	abundance	d_gene	CDR3aa	CDR3nt
TRBV5-1	TRBJ1-6	many	TRBD1	CASSIQGTGQNSPLHF	TGCGCCAGCAGCATACAGGGGACTGGCCAAAATTCACCCCTCCACTTT
TRBV7-9	TRBJ1-2	many	.	CASSLDPAGYTF	TGTGCCAGCAGCTTAGACCCGGCTGGCTACACCTTC
TRBV30	TRBJ2-6	many	.	CAWSVGTGANVLTF	TGTGCCTGGAGTGTGGGTACTGGGGCCAACGTCCTGACTTTC
TRBV11-3	TRBJ1-1	many	.	CASSSRSGGGNTEAFF	TGTGCCAGCAGCTCCCGATCGGGGGGGGGGAACACTGAAGCTTTCTTT
TRBV11-2	TRBJ1-2	.	.	CASSFQGGYTF	TGTGCCAGCAGTTTTCAGGGCGGCTACACCTTC
TRBV6-1	TRBJ1-3	few	TRBD1	CASRETTGLGNTIYF	TGTGCCAGCAGGGAGACGACAGGGCTTGGAAACACCATATATTTT
TRBV7-3	TRBJ1-2	many	.	CASSLGVGGNYGYTF	TGTGCCAGCAGCTTAGGTGTTGGGGGTAACTATGGCTACACCTTC
TRBV28	TRBJ1-2	many	TRBD1	CASSEIGGGNYGYTF	TGTGCCAGCAGTGAGATAGGGGGCGGTAACTATGGCTACACCTTC
TRBV12-3/TRBV12-4	TRBJ2-2	many	.	CASSLGTTNTGELFF	TGTGCCAGCAGTTTGGGGACGACGAACACCGGGGAGCTGTTTTTT
TRBV30	TRBJ2-7	many	.	CAWSGTYSYEQYF	TGTGCCTGGAGTGGGACATACTCCTACGAGCAGTACTTC
TRBV2	TRBJ2-7	many	.	CASSERGSEQYF	TGTGCCAGCAGTGAAAGGGGAAGCGAGCAGTACTTC